This T cell receptor beta chain derives from a study of shared clonotypes between healthy human individuals. Clones were sequenced by immunoSEQ multiplex PCR, and TCRdb holds only the in-frame ones, with some missing. The sample records 630,000 or so clones, 95% to 98% being singletons. Positive CCR7 selection of CD45RO-negative cells yielded the naive CD8 cells, and terminally differentiated effector memory CD45RA+ cells were excluded. Germline trimming cut 10 bases from V and 4 bases from J; bases unmatched to any gene: 10. CDR1 and CDR2 from the germline V gene are ENHRY and SYGVKD. The CDR3 length is 15 residues. Comment on this clone: Its antigen is unknown.

Points from the study as a whole: Unshared clonotypes carried lower generation probabilities than those common to all four donors. Clonotype sharing among the donors was expected to vary with sequencing depth. Since donors were few, the genetic and exposure-history diversity represented was limited. Naive subsets generally exceeded memory subsets in estimated richness.

V gene TRBV10-3 combines with J gene TRBJ2-1; 10 positions match TRBD2. This TCR derives from a man under 40 in good health. Sequencing used naive CD8+ T cells sorted from blood. In DNA, the CDR3 is TGTGCCACCCTGGAGCTAGCGGGAGTTTACAATGAGCAGTTCTTC. Translated, it gives CATLELAGVYNEQFF.